The rows below give T cell receptor beta chains drawn from one sample of a study of early T cells in non-severe SARS-CoV-2 infection. Using its own MiXCR run on the 5' RACE reads, TCRdb lists one record per CDR3 protein. The sample yields about 110,000 distinct CDR3 sequences, over 10% seen once. The source was whole blood, collected at baseline. The source is an adult who was a healthcare worker with PCR-confirmed SARS-CoV-2 infection or an uninfected control (not recorded which). Both conserved end residues are part of each CDR3. Fields, in order: D gene, clone size, V gene, CDR3 length, J gene, CDR3 protein, CDR3 DNA. D genes are given only for firm matches. Part of the rows lack a size; the others show once, few, many or a class for expanded clones.

D: -
size: many
V: TRBV20-1
length: 14
J: TRBJ1-1
CDR3: CSASPPQGKPEAFF
DNA: TGCAGTGCTAGCCCACCCCAGGGGAAGCCTGAAGCTTTCTTT

D: -
size: -
V: TRBV29-1
length: 12
J: TRBJ1-5
CDR3: CSVADGNQPQHF
DNA: TGCAGCGTAGCGGACGGGAATCAGCCCCAGCATTTT

D: -
size: many
V: TRBV5-6
length: 13
J: TRBJ2-3
CDR3: CASSFPSTDTQYF
DNA: TGTGCCAGCAGCTTTCCTAGCACAGATACGCAGTATTTT

D: TRBD1
size: few
V: TRBV12-5
length: 15
J: TRBJ2-2
CDR3: CASGLGQGNTGELFF
DNA: TGTGCTAGTGGTTTGGGACAGGGGAACACCGGGGAGCTGTTTTTT

D: TRBD2
size: -
V: TRBV20-1
length: 18
J: TRBJ2-3
CDR3: CSARDWIRTSGFTDTQYF
DNA: TGCAGTGCTAGAGATTGGATAAGGACTAGCGGCTTCACAGATACGCAGTATTTT

D: -
size: -
V: TRBV28
length: 16
J: TRBJ1-5
CDR3: CASSSYRVSINQPQHF
DNA: TGTGCCAGCAGTTCTTACCGGGTCTCAATCAATCAGCCCCAGCATTTT

D: TRBD1
size: -
V: TRBV6-6
length: 16
J: TRBJ1-5
CDR3: CASSYEFSQGAQPQHF
DNA: TGTGCCAGCAGTTACGAATTCTCCCAGGGGGCTCAGCCCCAGCATTTT

D: -
size: -
V: TRBV5-3
length: 13
J: TRBJ1-5
CDR3: CARSLGGGQPQHF
DNA: TGTGCCAGAAGCTTGGGCGGCGGTCAGCCCCAGCATTTT

D: TRBD2
size: few
V: TRBV5-6
length: 14
J: TRBJ2-1
CDR3: CASNPAGEDNEQFF
DNA: TGTGCCAGCAACCCCGCGGGGGAGGACAATGAGCAGTTCTTC

D: TRBD2
size: many
V: TRBV18
length: 19
J: TRBJ2-2
CDR3: CASSPGQLAGREYTGELFF
DNA: TGTGCCAGCTCACCGGGCCAACTAGCGGGGAGAGAGTACACCGGGGAGCTGTTTTTT

D: -
size: many
V: TRBV6-1
length: 15
J: TRBJ2-7
CDR3: CASSESRGGLDEQYF
DNA: TGTGCCAGCAGTGAATCCAGGGGCGGTCTTGACGAGCAGTACTTC

D: -
size: -
V: TRBV7-6
length: 17
J: TRBJ2-2
CDR3: CASTYDRQEGGTGELFF
DNA: TGTGCCAGCACCTACGACAGACAGGAAGGTGGGACCGGGGAGCTGTTTTTT

D: TRBD1
size: -
V: TRBV20-1
length: 14
J: TRBJ2-7
CDR3: CSAAPGQGPYEQYF
DNA: TGCAGTGCTGCCCCGGGACAGGGGCCCTACGAGCAGTACTTC

D: -
size: -
V: TRBV7-9
length: 14
J: TRBJ2-6
CDR3: CASSYVSGANVLTF
DNA: TGTGCCAGCAGCTACGTCTCTGGGGCCAACGTCCTGACTTTC

D: -
size: -
V: TRBV6-1
length: 14
J: TRBJ2-3
CDR3: CASSGQMGRDTQYF
DNA: TGTGCCAGCAGCGGACAGATGGGCCGAGATACGCAGTATTTT

D: -
size: few
V: TRBV5-1
length: 16
J: TRBJ1-6
CDR3: CASSLRPDVYNSPLHF
DNA: TGCGCCAGCAGCTTGCGGCCTGATGTTTATAATTCACCCCTCCACTTT

D: -
size: -
V: TRBV4-1
length: 16
J: TRBJ2-7
CDR3: CASSQESVRSSYEQYF
DNA: TGCGCCAGCAGCCAAGAATCGGTCCGAAGCTCCTACGAGCAGTACTTC

D: TRBD2
size: few
V: TRBV7-3
length: 17
J: TRBJ2-1
CDR3: CASSEAGFAGDYNEQFF
DNA: TGTGCCAGCAGCGAGGCAGGATTTGCGGGGGATTACAATGAGCAGTTCTTC

D: TRBD1
size: -
V: TRBV30
length: 14
J: TRBJ2-3
CDR3: CAWSPGQATDTQYF
DNA: TGTGCCTGGAGCCCAGGACAGGCTACAGATACGCAGTATTTT

D: TRBD2
size: few
V: TRBV7-9
length: 14
J: TRBJ2-1
CDR3: CASRGLAGVFEQFF
DNA: TGTGCCAGCAGGGGACTAGCGGGAGTATTTGAGCAGTTCTTC